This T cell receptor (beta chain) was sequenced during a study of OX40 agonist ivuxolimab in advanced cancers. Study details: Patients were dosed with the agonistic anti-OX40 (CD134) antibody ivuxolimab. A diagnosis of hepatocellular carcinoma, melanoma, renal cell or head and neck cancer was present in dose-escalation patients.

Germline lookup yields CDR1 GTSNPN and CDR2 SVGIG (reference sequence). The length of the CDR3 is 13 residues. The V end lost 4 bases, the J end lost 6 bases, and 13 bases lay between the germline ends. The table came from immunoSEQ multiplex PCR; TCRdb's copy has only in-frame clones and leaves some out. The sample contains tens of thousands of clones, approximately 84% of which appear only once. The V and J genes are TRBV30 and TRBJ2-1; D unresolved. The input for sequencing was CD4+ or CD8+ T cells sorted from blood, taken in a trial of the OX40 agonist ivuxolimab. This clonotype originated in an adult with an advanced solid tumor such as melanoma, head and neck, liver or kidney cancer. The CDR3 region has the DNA TGTGCCTGGAATTTTAACTTGGGCAATGAGCAGTTCTTC. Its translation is CAWNFNLGNEQFF.